One sample yielded the 8 T cell receptor beta chains listed below, sequenced in a study of cytomegalovirus exposure and HLA in healthy donors. PCR involved 60 Vbeta and 13 Jbeta primers. Assay: immunoSEQ multiplex PCR; the TCRdb copy retains only in-frame clones and omits some. The table lists 110,000 to 150,000 clones, 75% to 90% of them singletons, with under 6% in the top ten. Sequenced material: PBMCs. The receptors originated from a man aged 35-49 years in good health and CMV-seronegative.

This chain connects TRBV5-1 to TRBJ1-2, with D possibly being TRBD1 (6 bases). The CDR3 sequence is 16 residues long. The ends were cut back, 0 bases at V and 7 bases at J, with 19 bases in the middle. Germline V gene sequence: CDR1 SGHRS, CDR2 YFSETQ. The CDR3 sequence: CASSLGWLGAQGGYTF. As DNA, the CDR3 is TGCGCCAGCAGCTTGGGCTGGCTGGGGGCGCAGGGTGGCTACACCTTC.

The chain joins TRBV5-1 to TRBJ2-7; D is unresolved. Germline V gene data show CDR1 as SGHRS and CDR2 as YFSETQ. The CDR3 runs to 11 residues. Trimming cost V 0 bases and J 7 bases, with 5 bases left between them. The CDR3 region is CASSLGEEQYF. In DNA, the CDR3 is TGCGCCAGCAGCTTGGGTGAGGAGCAGTACTTC.

This chain connects TRBV5-8 to TRBJ2-5; no clear D gene. Germline CDR1 is SGHTS and CDR2 is YDEGEE. The CDR3 consists of 14 residues. With 4 bases removed from V and 5 bases from J, the gap between germline ends came to 15 bases. This CDR3 is CASSTRRGGETQYF. As DNA, the CDR3 is TGTGCCAGCAGCACCAGAAGAGGCGGTGAGACCCAGTACTTC.

The chain employs TRBV19 and TRBJ1-5; 7 bases are a match to TRBD1. This CDR3 has 15 residues. V was pared by 3 bases and J by 0 bases, with 2 bases of the junction left unmatched. Germline CDR1 reads LNHDA; CDR2 reads SQIVND (reference sequence). The CDR3: CASSIGTDSNQPQHF. The CDR3 DNA sequence: TGTGCCAGTAGTATCGGGACAGATAGCAATCAGCCCCAGCATTTT.

This clone was detected only once. The V gene is TRBV5-1, the J gene TRBJ2-5; the D gene is possibly TRBD2 (6 bases). CDR3 length: 14 residues. Germline V gene lookup returns CDR1 SGHRS and CDR2 YFSETQ. Trimming shortened V by 6 bases and J by 5 bases, and 17 bases separated the two germline ends. Written as DNA, the CDR3 is TGCGCCAGCACCCTGCGCCGGGAGTGGGAGACCCAGTACTTC. Amino acids: CASTLRREWETQYF.

The chain recombines TRBV29-1 with TRBJ2-1, with 14 positions matching TRBD2. From germline, CDR1 is SQVTM and CDR2 ANQGSEA. The CDR3 runs to 14 residues. The V segment lost 4 bases and the J segment 7 bases; nucleotides outside the gene matches: 3. The CDR3 protein is CSVGTSGGSNEQFF. DNA of the CDR3: TGCAGCGTTGGGACTAGCGGGGGGTCTAATGAGCAGTTCTTC.

The chain joins TRBV7-2 to TRBJ1-1; 8 nucleotides line up with TRBD1. This CDR3 is built from 14 residues. From germline, CDR1 is SGHTA and CDR2 FQGNSA. V lost 6 bases and J lost 4; bases outside the gene matches: 7. The DNA of the CDR3 is TGTGCCAGCAGTCCTCAGGGGGCTTCCACTGAAGCTTTCTTT. It translates to CASSPQGASTEAFF.

This clone appeared once. The chain is built from TRBV18 and TRBJ2-5; 8 bases agree with TRBD2. The germline CDR1 and CDR2 sequences are KGHSH and LQKENI. The CDR3 length is 15 residues. The J segment lost 1 base and the V segment lost 4 bases, leaving 5 bases of the junction unmatched. The CDR3 DNA reads as TGTGCCAGCTCACTGCTGAGCGGGGGCCAAGAGACCCAGTACTTC. Translation gives CASSLLSGGQETQYF.